The 25 T cell receptor beta chains below come from one sample, sequenced in a study of cytomegalovirus exposure and HLA in healthy donors. Primers: 60 Vbeta forward and 13 Jbeta reverse. Sequencing was performed with immunoSEQ multiplex PCR; in TCRdb, only in-frame clones are kept and a portion is missing. This table has about 180,000 clones, around 80% appearing once. The sequenced material came from PBMCs. Every receptor here comes from a woman in her twenties or thirties in good health and CMV-seronegative.

This clone appeared once. This chain uses TRBV6-1 with TRBJ1-2, with 10 bases aligning to TRBD1. The germline CDR1 and CDR2 sequences are MNHNS and SASEGT. This CDR3 is 17 amino acids long. V gave up 4 bases and J gave up 8 bases; unmatched junction bases: 16. CDR3 protein: CASSARQGALARAGYTF. DNA of the CDR3: TGTGCCAGCAGTGCCCGACAGGGGGCGTTGGCCCGGGCCGGCTACACCTTC.

This clone was counted a single time. The gene calls are TRBV15 and TRBJ2-2; D remains unclear. Between the trimmed V and J ends, which lost 0 bases and 2 bases, there was a span of 7 bases. This CDR3 comprises 15 residues. The germline CDR1 and CDR2 sequences are LNHNV and YYDKDF (reference sequence). The CDR3 spells CATSRDNRNTGELFF. The CDR3 DNA reads TGTGCCACCAGCAGAGATAACAGAAACACCGGGGAGCTGTTTTTT.

The chain is built from TRBV30 and TRBJ1-6; D is perhaps TRBD1 (5 bases). V was clipped by 6 bases and J by 6 bases, with 15 bases between them. The CDR3 has 14 amino acids. Germline-derived CDR1 and CDR2 are GTSNPN and SVGIG (reference sequence). The CDR3 coding sequence is TGTGCCTGTTTTCAGTGGGGGGGTAATTCACCCCTCCACTTT. Translated, it gives CACFQWGGNSPLHF. Full variable domain (outside the CDR3, taken from reference TRBV30 and TRBJ1-6): SQTIHQWPATLVQPVGSPLSLECTVEGTSNPNLYWYRQAAGRGLQLLFYSVGIGQISSEVPQNLSASRPQDRQFILSSKKLLLSDSGFYLCACFQWGGNSPLHFGNGTRLTVT.

About this clone: At one of its ends the junction is not consistent with the germline gene, which may arise from a read error. The chain links TRBV9 to TRBJ2-2; the D gene is possibly TRBD2 (6 bases). CDR1 and CDR2 from the germline V gene are SGDLS and YYNGEE. The CDR3 is 18 residues long. The CDR3 region is CASSVGPPSGTYTGGLFF. The CDR3 DNA reads as TGTGCCAGCAGCGTAGGGCCTCCGTCGGGGACCTACACCGGGGGGCTGTTTTTT.

The chain has TRBV6-5 and TRBJ2-7; possible D gene TRBD1, 6 bases. The length of the CDR3 is 15 residues. The V gene's germline CDR1 is MNHEY and CDR2 SVGAGI. Trimming removed 6 bases at V and 0 bases at J, with 15 bases between. The CDR3 nucleotides are TGTGCCAGCAGAGTGGTACAGGGCCACTCCTACGAGCAGTACTTC. This gives the protein CASRVVQGHSYEQYF.

This clone has only a few counts. This rearrangement joins TRBV27 to TRBJ2-6, with D tentatively TRBD2 (5 bases). V was shortened by 8 bases and J by 0 bases, with 17 bases between the two germline ends. Germline CDR1 and CDR2: MNHEY and SMNVEV (reference sequence). This CDR3 region has 17 residues. CDR3 protein: CASSGRGRDSGANVLTF. The CDR3 DNA follows: TGTGCCAGCTCTGGTCGAGGACGGGACTCTGGGGCCAACGTCCTGACTTTC.

J is TRBJ2-3 and V is TRBV5-1; 10 nucleotides agree with TRBD2. CDR3 length: 15 residues. Unmatched junction bases numbered 4, after V lost 4 bases and J lost 2 bases. CDR1 is SGHRS and CDR2 is YFSETQ in the germline V gene. CDR3 DNA sequence: TGCGCCAGCAGCCTAAGCGGGGGGGACACAGATACGCAGTATTTT. Translation: CASSLSGGDTDTQYF.

Of note for this clone: The junction differs from germline at one of its ends, possibly a read error. The CDR3 region has the DNA TGTGCCTGGGGGACAGTCGCTGGGAACACCATATATTTT. It specifies CAWGTVAGNTIYF. The chain combines TRBV30 with TRBJ1-3; 7 bases are shared with TRBD1. CDR1 is GTSNPN, CDR2 SVGIG, per germline (reference sequence). The CDR3 loop spans 13 amino acids.

This clone was seen a single time. The chain joins TRBV4-1 to TRBJ2-7; TRBD1 matches at 9 bases. Losses at the gene ends were 4 bases for V and 3 bases for J; bases not matched to a gene: 4. CDR3 length equals 14 residues. Germline CDR1 reads MGHRA; CDR2 reads YSYEKL. CDR3 protein: CASSPGTGFYEQYF. DNA for the CDR3: TGCGCCAGCAGCCCCGGGACAGGGTTCTACGAGCAGTACTTC.

V gene TRBV27 combines with J gene TRBJ2-3; TRBD2 is a possible D gene (6 bases). The V gene's germline CDR1 is MNHEY and CDR2 SMNVEV (reference sequence). V lost 3 bases and J lost 0, with 7 bases in between. CDR3 length equals 14 residues. As DNA, the CDR3 is TGTGCCAGCAGTTTGGGACTTAGCACAGATACGCAGTATTTT. It yields the protein CASSLGLSTDTQYF.

This chain links TRBV5-6 with TRBJ1-5; D perhaps matches TRBD1 (5 bases). Germline CDR1 reads SGHDT; CDR2 reads YYEEEE. This CDR3 contains 13 residues. V lost 4 bases and J lost 5, with 10 bases in between. Here the CDR3 DNA reads TGTGCCAGCAGCATACAGGCCTATCAGCCCCAGCATTTT. Translation: CASSIQAYQPQHF.

The V and J genes are TRBV19 and TRBJ1-2; TRBD1 matches at 8 bases. Germline assignment: CDR1 LNHDA and CDR2 SQIVND (reference sequence). Unmatched junction bases numbered 8, after V lost 5 bases and J lost 3 bases. The CDR3 is 15 residues long. Here the CDR3 reads CASSPRTGRYYGYTF. As DNA, the CDR3 is TGTGCCAGTAGTCCGCGGACAGGGAGGTACTATGGCTACACCTTC.

The CDR3 DNA reads TGTGCCAGTAGTATCGGTCCCCTTTCGGGGTTCATGAACACTGAAGCTTTCTTT. It is translated as CASSIGPLSGFMNTEAFF. The chain combines TRBV19 with TRBJ1-1; D is unresolved. Trimming removed 3 bases from V and 0 bases from J, with 20 bases in between. Per the germline V gene, CDR1 is LNHDA and CDR2 is SQIVND (reference sequence). The CDR3 loop spans 18 amino acids.

The V gene is TRBV9, the J gene TRBJ1-5; no reliable D call. This CDR3 spans 14 amino acids. V was pared by 2 bases and J by 4 bases, with 10 bases between. Germline CDR1 SGDLS, CDR2 YYNGEE. This CDR3 is CASSVEGNNQPQHF. CDR3 bases: TGTGCCAGCAGCGTGGAGGGAAATAATCAGCCCCAGCATTTT.

The table lists this clone with a count of one. The CDR3 sequence is CASSVGHPYEQYF. In DNA, the CDR3 is TGTGCCAGCAGCGTGGGACATCCCTACGAGCAGTACTTC. The chain joins TRBV5-5 to TRBJ2-7; tentative D call: TRBD1 (6 bases). Trimming took off 4 bases at V and 2 bases at J, with 10 bases between the two ends. Germline V gene sequence: CDR1 SGHKS, CDR2 YYEKEE (reference sequence). The CDR3 runs to 13 residues.

The J gene is TRBJ2-2, the V gene TRBV5-1; a weak D match, TRBD1 (5 bases). The CDR3 loop spans 17 amino acids. The germline V gene encodes CDR1 SGHRS and CDR2 YFSETQ. V lost 5 bases to trimming and J lost 3 bases, with 20 bases between them. The CDR3, as DNA: TGCGCCAGCAGTCGCTCTCCGGCGACAGCCTACACCGGGGAGCTGTTTTTT. Protein sequence: CASSRSPATAYTGELFF.

The chain carries TRBV7-3 and TRBJ1-3; D remains unclear. The CDR3 is made up of 16 amino acids. Germline loops: CDR1 SGHTA, CDR2 FQGTGA. V was clipped by 5 bases and J by 0 bases, with 14 bases between them. The CDR3: CASSPGGTSSGNTIYF. The DNA for the CDR3 is TGTGCCAGCAGCCCCGGAGGTACGAGCTCTGGAAACACCATATATTTT.

The chain uses TRBV6-5 and TRBJ2-7; 9 positions match TRBD1. Germline V CDR1 and CDR2: MNHEY, SVGAGI. The CDR3 sequence is 15 residues long. Losses at the gene ends were 4 bases for V and 4 bases for J; bases not matched to a gene: 8. The CDR3 DNA is TGTGCCAGCAGTTCCCAAGGGACAGGGTTGTACGAGCAGTACTTC. It translates to CASSSQGTGLYEQYF.

This clone was counted between two and nine times. The rearrangement joins TRBV10-2 to TRBJ1-2; D not resolved. The CDR3 extends over 14 amino acids. Trimming took 5 bases from V and 6 from J, leaving 16 bases between them. The germline V gene has CDR1 WSHSY and CDR2 SAAADI. The CDR3, as DNA: TGCGCCAGCAGTCAAACGGGAGGGAACGATGGCTACACCTTC. Its translation is CASSQTGGNDGYTF.

V gene TRBV6-4 combines with J gene TRBJ2-2; 13 nucleotides align to TRBD2. With V trimmed by 5 bases and J by 2 bases, 5 bases remained unmatched. In germline, CDR1 is MRHNA, CDR2 SNTAGT. The CDR3 has 17 residues. In DNA, the CDR3 is TGTGCCAGCAGTCGGACTAGCGGGGGACCAAACACCGGGGAGCTGTTTTTT. This encodes CASSRTSGGPNTGELFF.

This chain uses TRBV7-8 with TRBJ2-5; D may be TRBD2 (5 bases). The CDR3 sequence is 11 residues long. Trimming removed 7 bases at V and 3 bases at J, with 6 bases between. The germline V gene encodes CDR1 SGHVS and CDR2 FQNEAQ. Here the CDR3 DNA reads TGTGCCAGCAAGGGAGAAGAGACCCAGTACTTC. It codes for CASKGEETQYF.

V and J are TRBV9 and TRBJ2-3; D is uncertain. Per the germline V gene, CDR1 is SGDLS and CDR2 is YYNGEE. This CDR3 spans 14 amino acids. V gave up 2 bases and J gave up 0 bases, with 7 bases separating them. As DNA, the CDR3 is TGTGCCAGCAGCGTCGTCGGTAGCACAGATACGCAGTATTTT. The encoded protein is CASSVVGSTDTQYF.

The chain recombines TRBV29-1 with TRBJ2-1, with D possibly being TRBD1 (6 bases). The CDR3 covers 14 residues. CDR1 and CDR2 (germline): SQVTM, ANQGSEA. Trimming removed 5 bases from V and 1 base from J, with 12 bases in between. CDR3 sequence: CSVIIRGSYNEQFF. The CDR3 region has the DNA TGCAGCGTTATAATCAGGGGTTCCTACAATGAGCAGTTCTTC.

The V and J genes are TRBV9 and TRBJ2-1, with TRBD1 identical over 10 bases. Germline-derived CDR1 and CDR2 are SGDLS and YYNGEE. The V and J ends lost 2 bases and 6 bases, in that order; junction bases with no gene match: 2. This CDR3 contains 14 residues. CDR3 protein: CASSVWTGGNEQFF. DNA of the CDR3: TGTGCCAGCAGCGTTTGGACAGGGGGCAATGAGCAGTTCTTC.

The rearrangement links TRBV5-1 to TRBJ2-3, with 9 bases matching TRBD2. The CDR3 extends over 15 amino acids. Trimming removed 0 bases from V and 5 bases from J; junction bases left unmatched: 4. Germline V gives CDR1 SGHRS, CDR2 YFSETQ. CDR3 bases: TGCGCCAGCAGCTTGGAGTTGACTAGCGGAGATACGCAGTATTTT. It specifies CASSLELTSGDTQYF.